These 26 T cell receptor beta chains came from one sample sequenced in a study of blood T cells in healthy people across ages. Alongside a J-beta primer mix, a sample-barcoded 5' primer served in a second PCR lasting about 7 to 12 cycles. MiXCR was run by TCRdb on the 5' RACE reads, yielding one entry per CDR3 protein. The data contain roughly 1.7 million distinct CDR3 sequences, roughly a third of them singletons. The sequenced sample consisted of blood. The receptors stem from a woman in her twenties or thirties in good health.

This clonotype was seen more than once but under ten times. CDR3 amino acids: CASSRPGQGDEQYF. CDR3 nucleotides: TGTGCCAGCAGCCGTCCGGGACAGGGTGACGAGCAGTACTTC. The rearrangement uses TRBV13 and TRBJ2-7; 9 bases are a match to TRBD1. Germline CDR1 reads PRHDT; CDR2 reads FYEKMQ (reference sequence). V lost 5 bases, J lost 5 bases, and 7 bases stayed unmatched. CDR3 size: 14 residues. Full variable domain (missing parts from reference TRBV13 and TRBJ2-7): AAGVIQSPRHLIKEKRETATLKCYPIPRHDTVYWYQQGPGQDPQFLISFYEKMQSDKGSIPDRFSAQQFSDYHSELNMSSLELGDSALYFCASSRPGQGDEQYFGPGTRLTVT.

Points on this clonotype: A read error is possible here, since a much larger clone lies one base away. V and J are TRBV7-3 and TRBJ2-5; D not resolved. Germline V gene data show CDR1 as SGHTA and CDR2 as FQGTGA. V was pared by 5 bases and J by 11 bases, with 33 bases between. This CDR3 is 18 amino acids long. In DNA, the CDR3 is TGTGCCAGCAGCCTACGGGCGTCAAACCTCTTCCCCTACAATGAGCAGTACTTC. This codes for CASSLRASNLFPYNEQYF.

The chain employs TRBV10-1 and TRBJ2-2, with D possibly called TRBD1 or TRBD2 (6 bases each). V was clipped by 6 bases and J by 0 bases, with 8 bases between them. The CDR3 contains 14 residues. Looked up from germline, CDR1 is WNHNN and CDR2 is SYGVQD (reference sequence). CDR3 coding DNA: TGCGCCAGCAGCGGGGGCTCGAACACCGGGGAGCTGTTTTTT. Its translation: CASSGGSNTGELFF.

The CDR3 sequence is CASSFPSPYSNQPQHF. Written as DNA, the CDR3 is TGTGCCAGCAGTTTCCCCAGCCCTTATAGCAATCAGCCCCAGCATTTT. V gene TRBV28 combines with J gene TRBJ1-5; D uncertain. Trimming pared 3 bases from V and 0 bases from J, leaving 12 bases between. Germline V gene sequence: CDR1 MDHEN, CDR2 SYDVKM. CDR3 length equals 16 residues.

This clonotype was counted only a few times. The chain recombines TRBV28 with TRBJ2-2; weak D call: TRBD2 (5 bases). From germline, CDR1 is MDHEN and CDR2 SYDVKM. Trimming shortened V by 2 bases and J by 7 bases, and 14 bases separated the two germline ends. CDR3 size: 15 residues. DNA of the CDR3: TGTGCCAGCAGTTTAGAGCGGATGGTCAACGGGGAGCTGTTTTTT. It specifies CASSLERMVNGELFF.

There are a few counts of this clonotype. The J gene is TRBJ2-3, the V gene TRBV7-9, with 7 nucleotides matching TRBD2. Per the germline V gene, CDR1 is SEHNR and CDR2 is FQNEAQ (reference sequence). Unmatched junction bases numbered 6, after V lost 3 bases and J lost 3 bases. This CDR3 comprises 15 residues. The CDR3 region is CASSFRGSETDTQYF. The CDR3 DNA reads TGTGCCAGCAGCTTCCGCGGGAGTGAGACAGATACGCAGTATTTT.

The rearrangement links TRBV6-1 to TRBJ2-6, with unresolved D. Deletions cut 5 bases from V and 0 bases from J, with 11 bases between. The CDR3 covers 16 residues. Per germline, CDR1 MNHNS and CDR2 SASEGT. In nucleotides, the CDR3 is TGTGCCAGCAGTAAAAACAGCCCCTCTGGGGCCAACGTCCTGACTTTC. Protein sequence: CASSKNSPSGANVLTF.

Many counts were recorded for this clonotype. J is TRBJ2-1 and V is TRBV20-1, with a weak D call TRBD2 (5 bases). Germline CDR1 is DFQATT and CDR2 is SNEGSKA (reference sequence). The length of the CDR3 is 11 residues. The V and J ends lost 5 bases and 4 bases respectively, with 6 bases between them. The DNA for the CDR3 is TGCAGTGCTGGACTGTACAATGAGCAGTTCTTC. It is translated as CSAGLYNEQFF.

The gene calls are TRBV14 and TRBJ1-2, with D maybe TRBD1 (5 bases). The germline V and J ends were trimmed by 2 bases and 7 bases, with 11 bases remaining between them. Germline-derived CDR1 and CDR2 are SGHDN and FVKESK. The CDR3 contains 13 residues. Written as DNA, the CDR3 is TGTGCCAGCAGCCAACGTTCAGGGACTGGCTACACCTTC. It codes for CASSQRSGTGYTF.

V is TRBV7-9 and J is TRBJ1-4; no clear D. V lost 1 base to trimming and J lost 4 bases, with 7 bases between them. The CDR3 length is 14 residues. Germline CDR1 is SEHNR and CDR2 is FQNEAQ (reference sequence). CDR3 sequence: CASSLVSNNEKLFF. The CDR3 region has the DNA TGTGCCAGCAGCTTAGTAAGCAATAATGAAAAACTGTTTTTT.

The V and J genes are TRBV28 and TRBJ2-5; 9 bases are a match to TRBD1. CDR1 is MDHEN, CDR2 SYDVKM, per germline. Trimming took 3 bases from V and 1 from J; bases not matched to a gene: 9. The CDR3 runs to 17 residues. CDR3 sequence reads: CASSFRWTGVAQETQYF. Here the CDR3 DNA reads TGTGCCAGCAGTTTTAGGTGGACAGGGGTCGCCCAAGAGACCCAGTACTTC.

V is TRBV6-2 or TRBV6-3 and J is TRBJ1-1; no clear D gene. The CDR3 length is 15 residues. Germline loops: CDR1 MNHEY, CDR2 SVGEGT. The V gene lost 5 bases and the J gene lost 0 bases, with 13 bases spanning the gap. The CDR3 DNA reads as TGTGCCAGCAGTAAAGACCTCGAACTGAACACTGAAGCTTTCTTT. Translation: CASSKDLELNTEAFF.

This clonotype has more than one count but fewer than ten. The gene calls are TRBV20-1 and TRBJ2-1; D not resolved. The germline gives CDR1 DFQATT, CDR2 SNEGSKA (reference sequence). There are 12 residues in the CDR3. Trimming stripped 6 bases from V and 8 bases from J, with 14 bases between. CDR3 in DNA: TGCAGTGCACTTGGTGCAGGTTATGAGCAGTTCTTC. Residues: CSALGAGYEQFF.

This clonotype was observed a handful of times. The CDR3 reads CASSYSPGRRGYTF. The DNA for the CDR3 is TGTGCCAGCAGTTACAGCCCCGGGAGGCGTGGCTACACCTTC. The chain has TRBV6-6 and TRBJ1-2; D is unresolved. The CDR3 totals 14 residues. CDR1 and CDR2 (germline): MNHNY, SVGAGI (reference sequence). The V and J ends lost 2 bases and 7 bases respectively, with 14 bases between them.

CDR3 DNA: TGTGCCAGCAGCTTCGGGACAGGGGGTGAGATTGCTTTCTTT. As protein: CASSFGTGGEIAFF. V gene TRBV7-9 combines with J gene TRBJ1-1; 11 bases fit TRBD1. This CDR3 has 14 amino acids. Germline V CDR1 and CDR2: SEHNR, FQNEAQ (reference sequence). V gave up 3 bases and J gave up 11 bases; unmatched junction bases: 8.

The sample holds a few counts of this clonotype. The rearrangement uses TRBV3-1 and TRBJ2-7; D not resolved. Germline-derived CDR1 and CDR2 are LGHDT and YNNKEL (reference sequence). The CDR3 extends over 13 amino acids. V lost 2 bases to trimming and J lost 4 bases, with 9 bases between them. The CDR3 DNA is TGTGCCAGCAGCCAAACTCCAGAGTACGAGCAGTACTTC. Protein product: CASSQTPEYEQYF.

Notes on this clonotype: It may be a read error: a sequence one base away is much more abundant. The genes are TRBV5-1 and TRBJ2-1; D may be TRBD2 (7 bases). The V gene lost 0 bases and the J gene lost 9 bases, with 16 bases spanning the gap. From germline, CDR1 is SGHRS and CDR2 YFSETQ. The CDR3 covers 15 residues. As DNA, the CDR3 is TGCGCCAGCAGCTTGGTGGGACGGGGGGCGAGTGAGCAGTTCTTC. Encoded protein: CASSLVGRGASEQFF.

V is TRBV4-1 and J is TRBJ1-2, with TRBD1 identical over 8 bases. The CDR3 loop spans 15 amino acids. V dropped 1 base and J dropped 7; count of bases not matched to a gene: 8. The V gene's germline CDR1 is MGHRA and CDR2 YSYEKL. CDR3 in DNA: TGCGCCAGCAGCCAAGGACAGGGGACCGCTATTGGCTACACCTTC. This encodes CASSQGQGTAIGYTF.

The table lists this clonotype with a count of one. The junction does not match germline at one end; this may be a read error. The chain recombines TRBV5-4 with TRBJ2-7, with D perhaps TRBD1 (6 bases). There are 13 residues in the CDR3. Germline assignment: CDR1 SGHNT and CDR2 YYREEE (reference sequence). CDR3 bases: TGTGCCAACAGCTTACAGGGTTCCTACGAGCAGTACTTC. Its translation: CANSLQGSYEQYF.

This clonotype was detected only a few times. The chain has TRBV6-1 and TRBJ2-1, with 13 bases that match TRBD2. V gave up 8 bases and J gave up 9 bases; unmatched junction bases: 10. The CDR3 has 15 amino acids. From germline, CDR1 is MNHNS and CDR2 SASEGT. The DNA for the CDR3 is TGTGCCAGCGGGCAGACTAGCGGGAGGTCGGGTGAGCAGTTCTTC. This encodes CASGQTSGRSGEQFF.

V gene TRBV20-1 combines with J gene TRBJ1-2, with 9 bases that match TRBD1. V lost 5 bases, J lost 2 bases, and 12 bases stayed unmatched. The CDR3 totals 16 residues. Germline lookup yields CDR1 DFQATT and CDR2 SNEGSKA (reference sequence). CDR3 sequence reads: CSAHLRDRAENYGYTF. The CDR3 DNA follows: TGCAGTGCTCACCTGAGGGACAGGGCTGAAAACTATGGCTACACCTTC.

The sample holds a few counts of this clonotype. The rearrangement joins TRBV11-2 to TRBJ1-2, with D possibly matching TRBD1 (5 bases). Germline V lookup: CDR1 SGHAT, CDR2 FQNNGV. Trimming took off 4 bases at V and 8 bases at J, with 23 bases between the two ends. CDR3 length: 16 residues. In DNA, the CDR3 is TGTGCCAGCAGCTCCAAACCGGGGCCTCCTCGGGACGGCTACACCTTC. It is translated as CASSSKPGPPRDGYTF.

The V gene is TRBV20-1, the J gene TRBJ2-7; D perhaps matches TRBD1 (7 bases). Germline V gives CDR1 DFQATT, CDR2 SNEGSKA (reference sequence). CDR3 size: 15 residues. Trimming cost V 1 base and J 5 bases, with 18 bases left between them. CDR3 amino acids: CSARGRGRGNNEQYF. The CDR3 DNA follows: TGCAGTGCTAGAGGGAGGGGCAGGGGGAACAACGAGCAGTACTTC.

The CDR3 DNA sequence: TGTGCCAGCAACCCATACAGGGGGGCCAATCAGCCCCAGCATTTT. Amino acids: CASNPYRGANQPQHF. The chain is built from TRBV7-6 and TRBJ1-5, with TRBD1 identical over 8 bases. Per germline, CDR1 SGHVS and CDR2 FNYEAQ. The CDR3 runs to 15 residues. Losses at the gene ends were 7 bases for V and 3 bases for J; bases not matched to a gene: 8.

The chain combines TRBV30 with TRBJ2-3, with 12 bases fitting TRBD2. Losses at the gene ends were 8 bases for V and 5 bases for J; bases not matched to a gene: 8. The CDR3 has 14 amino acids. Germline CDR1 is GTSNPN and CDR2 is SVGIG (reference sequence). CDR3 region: CARKTSGRRDTQYF. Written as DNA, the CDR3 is TGTGCCCGGAAAACTAGCGGGAGGAGAGATACGCAGTATTTT.

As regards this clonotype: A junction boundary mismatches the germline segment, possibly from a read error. This CDR3 reads CASSERTPQETQYF. DNA for the CDR3: TGTGCCAGTAGTGAGCGGACACCCCAAGAGACCCAGTACTTC. The rearrangement links TRBV2 to TRBJ2-5; either TRBD1 or TRBD2 may supply D (5 bases each). The CDR3 is made up of 14 amino acids. The V gene's germline CDR1 is SNHLY and CDR2 FYNNEI. Filled out from reference TRBV2 and TRBJ2-5, the complete variable domain reads EPEVTQTPSHQVTQMGQEVILRCVPISNHLYFYWYRQILGQKVEFLVSFYNNEISEKSEIFDDQFSVERPDGSNFTLKIRSTKLEDSAMYFCASSERTPQETQYFGPGTRLLVL.